These 32 T cell receptor beta chains were all obtained from the same sample, sequenced in a study of cytomegalovirus exposure and HLA in healthy donors. Use of 60 Vbeta and 13 Jbeta primers characterized the PCR. Some clones are missing from TCRdb's copy, which holds only in-frame ones; the method was immunoSEQ multiplex PCR. The table shows around 180,000 clones, with about four fifths occurring only once. Sequencing input: PBMCs. The receptors were gathered from a man between 18 and 29 years old in good health and CMV-seronegative.

V usage is TRBV6-6 and J usage is TRBJ2-1; 7 bases line up with TRBD1. Germline assignment: CDR1 MNHNY and CDR2 SVGAGI (reference sequence). Trimming at V came to 5 bases and at J to 6 bases, leaving 7 bases not matched to a gene. This CDR3 is 14 amino acids long. Here the CDR3 reads CASSDRDRTNEQFF. Here the CDR3 DNA reads TGTGCCAGCAGTGACCGGGACAGAACCAATGAGCAGTTCTTC.

This clone was picked up one time. This rearrangement joins TRBV11-3 to TRBJ2-1; D is undetermined. The CDR3 has 11 amino acids. The V end was cut by 7 bases, the J end by 3 bases, with 4 bases between. Germline V CDR1 and CDR2: SGHNT, YENEEA. CDR3 in amino acids: CASTLYNEQFF. CDR3 DNA sequence: TGTGCCAGCACCCTCTACAATGAGCAGTTCTTC.

The rearrangement uses TRBV9 and TRBJ2-2; D is unresolved. Germline V CDR1 and CDR2: SGDLS, YYNGEE. V was trimmed by 4 bases and J by 2 bases, leaving 15 bases between them. This CDR3 is 16 amino acids long. In DNA form, the CDR3 reads TGTGCCAGCAGCTACCTCCCGGGTCGAAACACCGGGGAGCTGTTTTTT. Amino acids: CASSYLPGRNTGELFF.

The chain joins TRBV11-3 to TRBJ2-7; 8 bases are shared with TRBD1. There are 15 residues in the CDR3. CDR1 is SGHNT and CDR2 is YENEEA in the germline V gene. V dropped 9 bases and J dropped 0; count of bases not matched to a gene: 10. The CDR3 coding sequence is TGTGCCAGTAGCGGAGGGACAGGAATCTCCTACGAGCAGTACTTC. This gives the protein CASSGGTGISYEQYF.

The V gene is TRBV25-1, the J gene TRBJ2-5; tentatively, D is TRBD1 (5 bases). The CDR3 sequence is 15 residues long. The V end lost 4 bases, the J end lost 0 bases, and 12 bases lay between the germline ends. The germline gives CDR1 MGHDK, CDR2 SYGVNS. CDR3 sequence (DNA): TGTGCCAGCAGTGGCAGGGCATGGTACCAAGAGACCCAGTACTTC. It codes for CASSGRAWYQETQYF.

This chain connects TRBV6-5 to TRBJ2-7, with a possible D match to TRBD2 (6 bases). Deletions cut 11 bases from V and 2 bases from J, with 16 bases between. The germline V gene encodes CDR1 MNHEY and CDR2 SVGAGI. CDR3 length equals 13 residues. The CDR3 DNA sequence: TGTGCCGTCGGACTACACGGCACCTACGAGCAGTACTTC. Protein sequence: CAVGLHGTYEQYF.

The genes are TRBV4-2 and TRBJ1-2; TRBD1 agrees at 9 bases. The germline gives CDR1 LGHNA, CDR2 YNFKEQ. V shed 4 bases and J 7 bases; nucleotides not matched to a gene: 7. This CDR3 spans 14 amino acids. The CDR3 region is CASSPSGTGFGYTF. CDR3 DNA: TGTGCCAGCAGCCCCTCCGGGACAGGGTTTGGCTACACCTTC.

This clone was seen just once. The CDR3 sequence is CASSLRTGEKLFF. The CDR3 DNA follows: TGTGCCAGCAGTTTACGGACAGGAGAAAAACTGTTTTTT. The V and J genes are TRBV28 and TRBJ1-4; 7 bases are shared with TRBD1. Germline values: CDR1 MDHEN, CDR2 SYDVKM. The V and J ends lost 2 bases and 8 bases, in that order; junction bases with no gene match: 2. CDR3 length equals 13 residues.

The chain uses TRBV6-5 and TRBJ1-5; D call uncertain. V was cut by 7 bases and J by 2 bases, with 6 bases left in between. Germline V gene lookup returns CDR1 MNHEY and CDR2 SVGAGI. The CDR3 is 12 residues long. The CDR3 is CASKSGNQPQHF. The CDR3 coding sequence is TGTGCCAGCAAGTCAGGCAATCAGCCCCAGCATTTT.

J is TRBJ1-2 and V is TRBV6-5; possibly TRBD1 for D (6 bases). Per germline, CDR1 MNHEY and CDR2 SVGAGI. The CDR3 spans 15 residues. Trimming pared 1 base from V and 3 bases from J, leaving 12 bases between. Here the CDR3 DNA reads TGTGCCAGCAGTTACTTAGGGGGGGCCCACTATGGCTACACCTTC. This codes for CASSYLGGAHYGYTF.

The rearrangement uses TRBV7-9 and TRBJ2-1; unclear D gene. The CDR3 has 14 residues. The ends were cut back, 6 bases at V and 0 bases at J, with 9 bases in the middle. Germline values: CDR1 SEHNR, CDR2 FQNEAQ (reference sequence). This CDR3 reads CASSLSLSYNEQFF. The CDR3 DNA is TGTGCCAGCAGTCTTAGCCTCTCCTACAATGAGCAGTTCTTC. Combining the CDR3 with reference TRBV7-9 and TRBJ2-1 gives the whole variable domain DTGVSQNPRHKITKRGQNVTFRCDPISEHNRLYWYRQTLGQGPEFLTYFQNEAQLEKSRLLSDRFSAERPKGSFSTLEIQRTEQGDSAMYLCASSLSLSYNEQFFGPGTRLTVL.

This chain uses TRBV2 with TRBJ2-7; 7 positions match TRBD2. Germline-derived CDR1 and CDR2 are SNHLY and FYNNEI. This CDR3 contains 15 residues. After removal of 6 bases from V and 4 bases from J, the junction contained 12 bases not matched to a gene. The chain's CDR3 is CASRGEIAGWYEQYF. The CDR3 DNA reads TGTGCCAGCAGGGGGGAGATAGCGGGTTGGTACGAGCAGTACTTC.

As for this clone: A read error may account for a junction end that differs from germline. V is TRBV7-9 and J is TRBJ2-5; 9 bases line up with TRBD1. The CDR3 extends over 15 amino acids. In germline, CDR1 is SEHNR, CDR2 FQNEAQ (reference sequence). In DNA form, the CDR3 reads TGTTCCAGCAGCTCGGGACAGGGAGAGGTAGAGACCCAGTACTTC. Protein product: CSSSSGQGEVETQYF.

The V gene is TRBV28, the J gene TRBJ1-2; D perhaps matches TRBD1 (5 bases). The V gene's germline CDR1 is MDHEN and CDR2 SYDVKM. V was clipped by 3 bases and J by 0 bases, with 14 bases between them. The CDR3 sequence is 16 residues long. The CDR3 spells CASSLSWTRANYGYTF. The CDR3 bases are TGTGCCAGCAGTTTGTCTTGGACAAGAGCTAACTATGGCTACACCTTC.

The V and J genes are TRBV19 and TRBJ1-1; D gene uncertain. Germline values: CDR1 LNHDA, CDR2 SQIVND (reference sequence). The CDR3 covers 12 residues. V was cut by 5 bases and J by 9 bases, with 13 bases left in between. The CDR3 reads CASSQEREQAFF. CDR3 coding DNA: TGTGCCAGTAGTCAAGAACGGGAACAAGCTTTCTTT.

The chain employs TRBV6-6 and TRBJ1-1; TRBD1 matches 7 bases. The germline gives CDR1 MNHNY, CDR2 SVGAGI (reference sequence). V dropped 0 bases and J dropped 6; count of bases not matched to a gene: 10. There are 16 residues in the CDR3. The CDR3 here is CASSYSGDRAYPEAFF. Here the CDR3 DNA reads TGTGCCAGCAGTTACTCGGGAGACAGGGCATACCCTGAAGCTTTCTTT.

This rearrangement joins TRBV7-2 to TRBJ1-4; 10 bases line up with TRBD1. V dropped 8 bases and J dropped 7; count of bases not matched to a gene: 10. CDR3 length: 15 amino acids. From germline, CDR1 is SGHTA and CDR2 FQGNSA. CDR3 loop: CASGRSGTGAEKLFF. DNA for the CDR3: TGTGCCAGCGGACGCTCCGGGACAGGGGCTGAAAAACTGTTTTTT.

J is TRBJ2-1 and V is TRBV5-1; maybe TRBD2 (6 bases). Trimming shortened V by 2 bases and J by 0 bases, and 9 bases separated the two germline ends. CDR1 SGHRS and CDR2 YFSETQ come from the germline V gene. This CDR3 contains 15 residues. CDR3 loop: CASSFYGSSYNEQFF. DNA for the CDR3: TGCGCCAGCAGCTTCTACGGGAGCTCCTACAATGAGCAGTTCTTC.

This chain uses TRBV19 with TRBJ2-7; no firm D call. V lost 7 bases and J 1 base, leaving 11 bases between the germline ends. Germline-derived CDR1 and CDR2 are LNHDA and SQIVND (reference sequence). The CDR3 extends over 13 amino acids. CDR3 amino acids: CASTSSDSYEQYF. CDR3 nucleotides: TGTGCCAGTACCTCAAGCGATTCCTACGAGCAGTACTTC.

V gene TRBV9 combines with J gene TRBJ1-2; the match to TRBD1 covers 8 bases. The ends lost 3 bases at V and 8 bases at J; junction bases unmatched: 3. Germline lookup yields CDR1 SGDLS and CDR2 YYNGEE. The CDR3 spans 12 residues. The CDR3 nucleotides read TGTGCCAGCAGCGCGACAGGGGTCGGCTACACCTTC. This codes for CASSATGVGYTF.

This chain links TRBV29-1 with TRBJ2-7; possible D gene TRBD2, 7 bases. Trimming left V 1 base short and J 2 bases short, with 12 bases between. Germline V gene data show CDR1 as SQVTM and CDR2 as ANQGSEA. This CDR3 is 14 amino acids long. CDR3 sequence: CSVEVAGATYEQYF. DNA of the CDR3: TGCAGCGTTGAAGTTGCGGGGGCAACCTACGAGCAGTACTTC.

V gene TRBV5-4 combines with J gene TRBJ1-1; TRBD1 is a possible D gene (5 bases). Trimming stripped 4 bases from V and 5 bases from J, with 12 bases between. CDR3 length equals 13 residues. The germline V gene encodes CDR1 SGHNT and CDR2 YYREEE (reference sequence). In DNA form, the CDR3 reads TGTGCCAGCAGCCCGGGGGGGTGGACTGAAGCTTTCTTT. It yields the protein CASSPGGWTEAFF.

The CDR3 coding sequence is TGTGCCAAGGGACAGCTAAGCTCCTACGAGCAGTACTTC. As protein: CAKGQLSSYEQYF. The chain is built from TRBV2 and TRBJ2-7; 7 bases are a match to TRBD1. Germline V CDR1 and CDR2: SNHLY, FYNNEI. The V gene end was trimmed by 10 bases and the J gene end by 0 bases; junction bases not matched to a gene: 6. This CDR3 contains 13 residues.

The CDR3 DNA is TGTGCCAGCAGTTCGAGGACAGGTACCTACGAGCAGTACTTC. Protein product: CASSSRTGTYEQYF. The chain combines TRBV2 with TRBJ2-7; TRBD1 matches at 7 bases. CDR3 size: 14 residues. Germline values: CDR1 SNHLY, CDR2 FYNNEI. With 5 bases clipped from V and 2 bases from J, the junction kept 6 bases outside the gene matches.

This chain connects TRBV7-6 to TRBJ1-4; no clear D. Trimming took 6 bases from V and 0 from J, leaving 14 bases between them. Germline CDR1 SGHVS, CDR2 FNYEAQ. CDR3 size: 16 residues. In nucleotides, the CDR3 is TGTGCCAGCAGGCTCACGGGTTCTGCAACTAATGAAAAACTGTTTTTT. Translation gives CASRLTGSATNEKLFF.

The chain employs TRBV6-6 and TRBJ2-5; D is possibly TRBD1 (6 bases). There are 13 residues in the CDR3. The ends were cut back, 5 bases at V and 4 bases at J, with 11 bases in the middle. The germline V gene has CDR1 MNHNY and CDR2 SVGAGI (reference sequence). The CDR3 here is CASSALGGETQYF. CDR3 in DNA: TGTGCCAGCAGTGCCCTAGGGGGAGAGACCCAGTACTTC.

This clone appeared once. The chain is built from TRBV5-1 and TRBJ1-1; weak D call: TRBD1 (5 bases). From germline, CDR1 is SGHRS and CDR2 YFSETQ. This CDR3 spans 16 amino acids. V was pared by 3 bases and J by 0 bases, with 15 bases between. CDR3 in amino acids: CASSYRQRTMNTEAFF. The CDR3 DNA sequence: TGCGCCAGCAGCTACCGACAGAGAACTATGAACACTGAAGCTTTCTTT. The whole variable domain, remainder taken from reference TRBV5-1 and TRBJ1-1, is KAGVTQTPRYLIKTRGQQVTLSCSPISGHRSVSWYQQTPGQGLQFLFEYFSETQRNKGNFPGRFSGRQFSNSRSEMNVSTLELGDSALYLCASSYRQRTMNTEAFFGQGTRLTVV.

This sequence joins TRBV2 and TRBJ1-6; D gene uncertain. Germline V gives CDR1 SNHLY, CDR2 FYNNEI. The CDR3 is 15 residues long. With 1 base removed from V and 5 bases from J, the gap between germline ends came to 9 bases. The CDR3 protein is CASSEGRVNNSPLHF. DNA for the CDR3: TGTGCCAGCAGTGAAGGACGGGTGAATAATTCACCCCTCCACTTT.

The rearrangement links TRBV9 to TRBJ2-1; D unclear. V was pared by 4 bases and J by 12 bases, with 17 bases between. This CDR3 spans 13 amino acids. Germline V gives CDR1 SGDLS, CDR2 YYNGEE. The CDR3 DNA reads as TGTGCCAGCAGCCCCGATCAGGATAATTGGCAGTTCTTC. It is translated as CASSPDQDNWQFF.

V is TRBV30 and J is TRBJ2-1; the D gene is possibly TRBD2 (5 bases). Between the trimmed V and J ends, which lost 0 bases and 2 bases, there was a span of 11 bases. Germline V gene sequence: CDR1 GTSNPN, CDR2 SVGIG (reference sequence). The CDR3 has 15 amino acids. In DNA form, the CDR3 reads TGTGCCTGGAGTGTGGTACTAGACCCCTACAATGAGCAGTTCTTC. This codes for CAWSVVLDPYNEQFF.

The chain has TRBV2 and TRBJ2-1, with D perhaps matching TRBD1 (6 bases). Germline V gene sequence: CDR1 SNHLY, CDR2 FYNNEI. The CDR3 totals 12 residues. V was trimmed by 6 bases and J by 10 bases, leaving 13 bases between them. The CDR3 spells CASRDTGTEQFF. DNA for the CDR3: TGTGCCAGCAGAGATACAGGGACCGAGCAGTTCTTC.

V usage is TRBV6-5 and J usage is TRBJ2-3, with TRBD1 matching over 7 bases. The trim removed 0 bases at V and 2 bases at J, leaving 5 bases unmatched. The CDR3 runs to 16 residues. Per the germline V gene, CDR1 is MNHEY and CDR2 is SVGAGI. The CDR3 nucleotides are TGTGCCAGCAGTTACTCGAGGGACAGAGCCACAGATACGCAGTATTTT. Protein: CASSYSRDRATDTQYF.